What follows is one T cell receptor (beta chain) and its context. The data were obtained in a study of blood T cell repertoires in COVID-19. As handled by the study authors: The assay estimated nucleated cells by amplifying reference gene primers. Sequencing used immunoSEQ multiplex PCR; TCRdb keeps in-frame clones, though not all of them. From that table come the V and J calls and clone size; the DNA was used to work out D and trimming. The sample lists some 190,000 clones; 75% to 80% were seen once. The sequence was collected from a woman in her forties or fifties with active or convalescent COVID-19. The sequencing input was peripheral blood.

The CDR3 reads CASSRAGANVLTF. The CDR3 DNA reads TGTGCCAGCAGCAGGGCTGGGGCCAACGTCCTGACTTTC. The chain combines TRBV6-5 with TRBJ2-6; D is perhaps TRBD1 (5 bases). Germline V gene data show CDR1 as MNHEY and CDR2 as SVGAGI. The CDR3 runs to 13 residues. Trimming took off 6 bases at V and 2 bases at J, with 5 bases between the two ends.